This passage covers 31 T cell receptor beta chains from one sample sequenced in a study of blood T cells in healthy people across ages. A second PCR, run for about 6 to 11 cycles, used a sample-barcoded 5' primer plus a J-beta primer mix. TCRdb re-called the 5' RACE reads through MiXCR, storing one row per CDR3 protein. The top ten clones hold 15% to 19% of a sample with hundreds of thousands of distinct CDR3 sequences, about 30% of them seen once. The sample consisted of blood. These TCRs come from a woman older than 75 in good health.

V is TRBV20-1 and J is TRBJ1-6; 7 bases are a match to TRBD1. Trimming at V came to 5 bases and at J to 7 bases, leaving 8 bases not matched to a gene. The germline V gene encodes CDR1 DFQATT and CDR2 SNEGSKA (reference sequence). The CDR3 spans 14 residues. The CDR3 DNA follows: TGCAGTGCTGCTCCGGGGACAGAAAATTCACCCCTCCACTTT. Translating gives CSAAPGTENSPLHF.

Remarks on this clonotype: Given a much more abundant clone one base away, this may be a read error. V gene TRBV5-1 combines with J gene TRBJ2-7; 9 bases are shared with TRBD1. CDR1 and CDR2 (germline): SGHRS, YFSETQ. This CDR3 is built from 14 residues. V gave up 3 bases and J gave up 5 bases; unmatched junction bases: 6. The CDR3 nucleotides read TGCGCCAGCAGCTCGCTACAGGGGGCCCACGAGCAGTACTTC. As protein: CASSSLQGAHEQYF.

In regard to this clonotype: One end of the junction fails to match germline, which may point to a read error. This chain connects TRBV10-3 to TRBJ1-2; D gene ambiguous. Germline V CDR1 and CDR2: ENHRY, SYGVKD. The CDR3 contains 14 residues. The CDR3 nucleotides are TGTGCCCTCAGTGAGACTAAGGGTACCTATGACTACACCTTC. Encoded protein: CALSETKGTYDYTF.

A remark on this clonotype: With a much larger clone just one base away, this may be a read error. The gene calls are TRBV5-1 and TRBJ2-7; 12 nucleotides agree with TRBD2. V dropped 4 bases and J dropped 11; count of bases not matched to a gene: 10. CDR1 and CDR2 from the germline V gene are SGHRS and YFSETQ. The CDR3 sequence is 14 residues long. CDR3: CASSLRLAGAPKYF. CDR3 nucleotides: TGCGCCAGCAGCCTCAGACTAGCGGGGGCCCCTAAGTACTTC.

Many counts were recorded for this clonotype. The V and J genes are TRBV5-1 and TRBJ1-2; 8 bases line up with TRBD1. The J segment lost 6 bases and the V segment lost 4 bases, leaving 8 bases of the junction unmatched. The V gene's germline CDR1 is SGHRS and CDR2 YFSETQ. The CDR3 spans 14 residues. The CDR3 loop reads CASSANRGVDGYTF. The CDR3 DNA follows: TGCGCCAGCAGCGCCAACAGGGGGGTCGATGGCTACACCTTC.

This clonotype was seen at least ten times. The CDR3 here is CASSLRGTSGGGEQFF. The CDR3 DNA reads as TGTGCCAGCAGCCTCCGTGGGACTAGCGGGGGTGGAGAGCAGTTCTTC. The rearrangement uses TRBV6-2 or TRBV6-3 and TRBJ2-1; 14 positions agree with TRBD2. V was pared by 6 bases and J by 10 bases, with 11 bases of the junction left unmatched. Germline values: CDR1 MNHEY, CDR2 SVGEGT. This CDR3 contains 16 residues.

Worth noting for this clonotype: The conserved phenylalanine or tryptophan is not found at the CDR3 terminus, so this likely reflects a read error. This sequence joins TRBV20-1 and TRBJ2-1; D ambiguous. The V gene's germline CDR1 is DFQATT and CDR2 SNEGSKA (reference sequence). The CDR3 extends over 11 amino acids. The ends were cut back, 1 base at V and 13 bases at J, with 11 bases in the middle. The CDR3 protein is CSARGVETQFV. Here the CDR3 DNA reads TGCAGTGCTAGAGGGGTGGAGACCCAGTTCGTC.

About this clonotype: At one end the junction does not follow the germline gene, possibly because of a read error. This chain links TRBV6-2 or TRBV6-3 with TRBJ2-6; 8 bases are shared with TRBD1. Germline loops: CDR1 MNHEY, CDR2 SVGEGT. The CDR3 has 20 residues. CDR3 bases: TGTGCCAGCAGTTACGTCCGGGGGACAGGACAGACATCTGGGGTCAACGTCCGGACTTTC. Protein sequence: CASSYVRGTGQTSGVNVRTF.

This clonotype came up many times. J is TRBJ1-2 and V is TRBV20-1; TRBD1 matches at 8 bases. CDR3 length: 14 amino acids. The V and J ends lost 0 bases and 6 bases, in that order; junction bases with no gene match: 6. Per the germline V gene, CDR1 is DFQATT and CDR2 is SNEGSKA (reference sequence). The CDR3 nucleotides read TGCAGTGCTAGAGAGTCAGGGGGCGGTGATGGCTACACCTTC. It specifies CSARESGGGDGYTF.

This clonotype has a handful of counts. J is TRBJ2-3 and V is TRBV20-1, with D perhaps TRBD1 (7 bases). The V gene's germline CDR1 is DFQATT and CDR2 SNEGSKA (reference sequence). Trimming removed 1 base from V and 4 bases from J, with 15 bases in between. This CDR3 comprises 15 residues. CDR3 nucleotide sequence: TGCAGTGCTAGAGGGCAGGGGGGCGGGGCAGATACGCAGTATTTT. Translating gives CSARGQGGGADTQYF.

This clonotype was observed a few times. CDR3 coding DNA: TGTGCCAGCAGCTTGGAAGGCGGACCCCAGCATTTT. It encodes CASSLEGGPQHF. V is TRBV5-8 and J is TRBJ1-5; D is undetermined. Germline assignment: CDR1 SGHTS and CDR2 YDEGEE. Trimming removed 0 bases from V and 10 bases from J, with 8 bases in between. This CDR3 has 12 amino acids.

This clonotype was counted a few times. The rearrangement joins TRBV11-2 to TRBJ1-5; D uncertain. CDR3 length: 13 amino acids. The ends were cut back, 4 bases at V and 3 bases at J, with 7 bases in the middle. The germline CDR1 and CDR2 sequences are SGHAT and FQNNGV. The CDR3 protein is CASSSAVNQPQHF. DNA for the CDR3: TGTGCCAGCAGCTCGGCGGTCAATCAGCCCCAGCATTTT.

In this sample, this clonotype turned up a few times. The chain joins TRBV30 to TRBJ1-1; 7 bases match TRBD1. V dropped 1 base and J dropped 2; count of bases not matched to a gene: 13. The CDR3 extends over 17 amino acids. Germline loops: CDR1 GTSNPN, CDR2 SVGIG (reference sequence). CDR3 bases: TGTGCCTGGAGTGGGGAGAAAGCGGGACAGCTAAACACTGAAGCTTTCTTT. Its translation: CAWSGEKAGQLNTEAFF.

The chain uses TRBV20-1 and TRBJ1-5, with a possible D match to TRBD1 (5 bases). V was trimmed by 1 base and J by 6 bases, leaving 13 bases between them. The germline CDR1 and CDR2 sequences are DFQATT and SNEGSKA (reference sequence). The CDR3 is 14 residues long. The CDR3 nucleotides read TGCAGTGCTAGAGTCGGCAGGGCTGGTCAGCCCCAGCATTTT. Its protein is CSARVGRAGQPQHF.

This chain uses TRBV2 with TRBJ1-1; 7 bases agree with TRBD1. V lost 7 bases and J lost 3; bases outside the gene matches: 8. Germline loops: CDR1 SNHLY, CDR2 FYNNEI. The CDR3 has 14 amino acids. The chain's CDR3 is CASKGALADTEAFF. DNA for the CDR3: TGTGCCAGCAAGGGGGCCCTGGCGGACACTGAAGCTTTCTTT.

This clonotype has a count of ten or more. In nucleotides, the CDR3 is TGTGCCAGCAGCCAGTTAGCGGGGCCTTTTAATGAGCAGTTCTTC. Its protein is CASSQLAGPFNEQFF. This sequence joins TRBV3-1 and TRBJ2-1; TRBD2 matches at 8 bases. The germline gives CDR1 LGHDT, CDR2 YNNKEL (reference sequence). The trim removed 3 bases at V and 7 bases at J, leaving 8 bases unmatched. This CDR3 region has 15 residues.

In this sample, this clonotype turned up many times. The V call is TRBV6-1, the J call TRBJ2-1; 10 nucleotides align to TRBD1. The CDR3 runs 15 residues. Germline CDR1 is MNHNS and CDR2 is SASEGT. The trim removed 8 bases at V and 2 bases at J, leaving 6 bases unmatched. Here the CDR3 DNA reads TGTGCCAGCGGGGTGACAGGGGGCCCCTACAATGAGCAGTTCTTC. Protein sequence: CASGVTGGPYNEQFF.

The J gene is TRBJ2-7, the V gene TRBV6-5, with unresolved D. V was shortened by 5 bases and J by 2 bases, with 16 bases between the two germline ends. This CDR3 is 15 amino acids long. The V gene's germline CDR1 is MNHEY and CDR2 SVGAGI. CDR3 protein: CASSGDGMHAYEQYF. CDR3 bases: TGTGCCAGCAGTGGAGACGGAATGCATGCCTACGAGCAGTACTTC.

This clonotype occurred many times. The chain is built from TRBV5-1 and TRBJ2-6, with a possible D match to TRBD1 (6 bases). Germline V gives CDR1 SGHRS, CDR2 YFSETQ. The CDR3 loop spans 17 amino acids. Trimming cost V 0 bases and J 0 bases, with 10 bases left between them. This CDR3 is CASSLAGQVSGANVLTF. In DNA, the CDR3 is TGCGCCAGCAGCTTGGCGGGACAAGTCTCTGGGGCCAACGTCCTGACTTTC.

This clonotype was detected many times. This rearrangement joins TRBV12-3 or TRBV12-4 to TRBJ2-1, with TRBD2 matching over 9 bases. This CDR3 comprises 14 residues. V gave up 8 bases and J gave up 2 bases; unmatched junction bases: 4. In nucleotides, the CDR3 is TGTGCCAGCGCTAAGCGGGGGGCCTACAATGAGCAGTTCTTC. This translates into CASAKRGAYNEQFF.

The rearrangement joins TRBV2 to TRBJ2-7, with D perhaps matching TRBD2 (6 bases). CDR1 is SNHLY and CDR2 is FYNNEI in the germline V gene. The CDR3 loop spans 14 amino acids. V lost 6 bases to trimming and J lost 3 bases, with 15 bases between them. CDR3 in DNA: TGTGCCAGCAGGCGTAGCGGACTGATCTACGAGCAGTACTTC. This gives the protein CASRRSGLIYEQYF.

At least ten counts were recorded for this clonotype. This chain joins TRBV27 and TRBJ2-5, with D maybe TRBD1 (6 bases). Germline assignment: CDR1 MNHEY and CDR2 SMNVEV (reference sequence). This CDR3 contains 14 residues. V lost 2 bases and J lost 5, with 12 bases in between. CDR3 residues: CASSLVVGGETQYF. The CDR3 DNA sequence: TGTGCCAGCAGTTTAGTGGTTGGGGGCGAGACCCAGTACTTC.

Details on this clonotype: This may be a read error: a much more frequent sequence differs by one nucleotide. The V gene is TRBV3-1, the J gene TRBJ2-1; 10 positions match TRBD2. The CDR3 is 19 amino acids. CDR1 and CDR2 from the germline V gene are LGHDT and YNNKEL (reference sequence). The J segment lost 6 bases and the V segment lost 0 bases, leaving 14 bases of the junction unmatched. CDR3 bases: TGTGCCAGCAGCCAAGATTCCCATCCAGCGGGGGGGCCTCTCAATGAGCAGTTCTTC. It codes for CASSQDSHPAGGPLNEQFF.

Note on this clonotype: A much larger clonotype is one base distant, so this may be a read error. This chain connects TRBV6-2 or TRBV6-3 to TRBJ2-3, with 7 nucleotides matching TRBD1. The V and J ends lost 6 bases and 0 bases, in that order; junction bases with no gene match: 12. In germline, CDR1 is MNHEY, CDR2 SVGEGT. This CDR3 region has 17 residues. The CDR3, as DNA: TGTGCCAGCAGCCGGACAGGTCGGCCTTCTAGCACAGATACGCAGTATTTT. The encoded protein is CASSRTGRPSSTDTQYF.

This clonotype appeared a few times. The rearrangement joins TRBV25-1 to TRBJ1-2; 11 bases agree with TRBD1. After removal of 10 bases from V and 5 bases from J, the junction contained 15 bases not matched to a gene. CDR3 length: 16 residues. Germline V gene sequence: CDR1 MGHDK, CDR2 SYGVNS. The chain's CDR3 is CATTAPGTGGRYGYTF. The CDR3 nucleotides read TGTGCCACCACCGCGCCGGGGACAGGGGGACGTTATGGCTACACCTTC.

This clonotype was observed a few times. One junction end does not reproduce the germline sequence, and a read error may be involved. The chain uses TRBV27 and TRBJ1-6, with TRBD1 matching 11 bases. Per germline, CDR1 MNHEY and CDR2 SMNVEV (reference sequence). This CDR3 comprises 18 residues. The DNA for the CDR3 is TGTGCCAGCAGTCCAGGGACAGGGGGAGAACCCCGATTAACGCCCCCCCACTTT. Its translation is CASSPGTGGEPRLTPPHF.

This clonotype was counted a few times. A much larger clone lies a single base off, so this may be a read error. The chain joins TRBV3-1 to TRBJ2-1; D may be TRBD2 (5 bases). V dropped 1 base and J dropped 13 bases, with 23 bases sitting between them. The V gene's germline CDR1 is LGHDT and CDR2 YNNKEL (reference sequence). There are 16 residues in the CDR3. The CDR3: CASSQGAGGGRETQFF. In DNA, the CDR3 is TGTGCCAGCAGCCAAGGAGCAGGAGGCGGGCGAGAGACCCAGTTCTTC.

As for this clonotype: Given a much more abundant clone one base away, this may be a read error. J is TRBJ2-1 and V is TRBV15, with a weak D call TRBD1 (5 bases). The DNA end lines up better with TRBJ2-7; the J call may be wrong. This CDR3 has 14 amino acids. Germline values: CDR1 LNHNV, CDR2 YYDKDF (reference sequence). The CDR3 nucleotides are TGTGCCACCACCCCGACAGACTCCTACAATGAGCAGTACTTC. Its protein is CATTPTDSYNEQYF.

This clonotype appeared a few times. Given a much more abundant clone one base away, this may be a read error. The gene calls are TRBV5-5 and TRBJ2-1; D is perhaps TRBD1 or TRBD2 (5 bases each). Germline assignment: CDR1 SGHKS and CDR2 YYEKEE (reference sequence). Trimming removed 0 bases from V and 0 bases from J, with 13 bases in between. The CDR3 totals 17 residues. The DNA of the CDR3 is TGTGCCAGCAGCTTGGTTGAGGGGCTAAGCTCCTACAATGAGCAGTTCTTC. This encodes CASSLVEGLSSYNEQFF.

The CDR3 spells CASSYDGSTVYEQYF. CDR3 nucleotides: TGCGCCAGCAGTTACGACGGGAGCACCGTGTACGAGCAGTACTTC. The chain recombines TRBV5-1 with TRBJ2-7; a possible D gene is TRBD2 (6 bases). The germline CDR1 and CDR2 sequences are SGHRS and YFSETQ. The length of the CDR3 is 15 residues. V lost 5 bases, J lost 4 bases, and 19 bases lay in between.

The chain employs TRBV11-2 and TRBJ2-5, with TRBD1 matching over 7 bases. Gene TRBJ2-7 matches the end of the DNA better, so the J call may be wrong. Germline V gives CDR1 SGHAT, CDR2 FQNNGV. The CDR3 is 16 amino acids. The CDR3 DNA follows: TGTGCCAGCAGCTCCCGGGACAGCCTAACTCCCTACGAGCAGTACTTC. Protein product: CASSSRDSLTPYEQYF.